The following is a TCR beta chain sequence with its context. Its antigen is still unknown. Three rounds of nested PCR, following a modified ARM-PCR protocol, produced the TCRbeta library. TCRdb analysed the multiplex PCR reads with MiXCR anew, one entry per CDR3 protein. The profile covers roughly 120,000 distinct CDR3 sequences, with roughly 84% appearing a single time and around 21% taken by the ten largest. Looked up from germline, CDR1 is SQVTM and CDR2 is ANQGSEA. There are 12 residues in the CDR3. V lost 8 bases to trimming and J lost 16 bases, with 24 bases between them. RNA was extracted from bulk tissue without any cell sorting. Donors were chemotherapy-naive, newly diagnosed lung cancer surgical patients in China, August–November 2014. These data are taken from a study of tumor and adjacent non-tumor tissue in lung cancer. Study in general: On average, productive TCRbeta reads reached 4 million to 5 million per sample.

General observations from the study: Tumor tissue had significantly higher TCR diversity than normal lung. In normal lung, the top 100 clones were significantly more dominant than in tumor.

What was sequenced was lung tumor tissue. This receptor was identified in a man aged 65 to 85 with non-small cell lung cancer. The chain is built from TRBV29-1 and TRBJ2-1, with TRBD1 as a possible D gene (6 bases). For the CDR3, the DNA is TGCAGCCCGAAACAGGGTAACCATGAACAATTCTTC. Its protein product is CSPKQGNHEQFF.